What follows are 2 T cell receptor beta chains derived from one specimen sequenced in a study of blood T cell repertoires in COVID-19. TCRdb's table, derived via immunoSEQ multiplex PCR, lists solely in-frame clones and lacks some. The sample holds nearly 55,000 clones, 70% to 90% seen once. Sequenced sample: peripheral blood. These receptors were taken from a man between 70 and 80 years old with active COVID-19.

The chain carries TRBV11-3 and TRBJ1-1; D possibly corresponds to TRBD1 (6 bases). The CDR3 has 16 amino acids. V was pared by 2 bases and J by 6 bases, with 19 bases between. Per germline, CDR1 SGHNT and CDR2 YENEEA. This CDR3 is CASSLPPWGKGAEAFF. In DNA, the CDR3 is TGTGCCAGCAGCTTACCCCCTTGGGGGAAGGGGGCTGAAGCTTTCTTT.

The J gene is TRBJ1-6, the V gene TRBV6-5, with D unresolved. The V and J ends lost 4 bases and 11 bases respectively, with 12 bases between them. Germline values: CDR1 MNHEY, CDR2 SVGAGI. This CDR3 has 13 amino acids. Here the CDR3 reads CASSSPGDTPLHF. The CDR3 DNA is TGTGCCAGCAGTTCTCCCGGCGACACACCCCTCCACTTT.